The clone carrying this T cell receptor beta chain was detected a few times. Its antigen is undetermined. Only in-frame clones appear in the TCRdb table, and some are missing; sequencing was by immunoSEQ multiplex PCR. This table has about 36,000 clones, roughly 72% appearing once. This record comes from a study of early stage breast cancer tumors. About the study: Seven or eight ER+/PR+/HER2- tumors were invasive ductal; a few were invasive lobular.

General observations from the study: Compared with adjacent normal breast, tumors showed about 2.5-fold denser, more clonal T cells. Commonly generated sequences made up most enriched TCRB sequences shared between patients.

V was clipped by 2 bases and J by 6 bases, with 8 bases between them. There are 14 residues in the CDR3. CDR1 is SGHTA, CDR2 FQGTGA, per germline. The clonotype originates from a person in their sixties or seventies with breast cancer. V gene TRBV7-3 combines with J gene TRBJ1-6; unclear D gene. Sequencing was done on a sample of blood. CDR3 region: CASSLGNRNSPLHF. The CDR3 DNA reads TGTGCCAGCAGCTTAGGGAACCGTAATTCACCCCTCCACTTT.